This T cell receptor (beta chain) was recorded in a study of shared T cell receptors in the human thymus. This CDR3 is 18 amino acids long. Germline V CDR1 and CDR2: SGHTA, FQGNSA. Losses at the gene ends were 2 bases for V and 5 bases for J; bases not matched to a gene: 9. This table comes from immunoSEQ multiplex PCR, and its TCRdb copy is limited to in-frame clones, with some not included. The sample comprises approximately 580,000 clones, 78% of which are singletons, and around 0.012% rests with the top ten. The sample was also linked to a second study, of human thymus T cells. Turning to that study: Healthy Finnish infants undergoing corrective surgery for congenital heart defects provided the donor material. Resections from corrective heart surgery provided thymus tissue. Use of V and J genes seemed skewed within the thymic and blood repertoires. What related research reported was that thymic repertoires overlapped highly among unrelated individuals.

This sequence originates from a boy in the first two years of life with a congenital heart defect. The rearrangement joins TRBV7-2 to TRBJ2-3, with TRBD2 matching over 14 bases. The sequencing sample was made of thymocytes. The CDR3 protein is CASSLRPGLAGAVDTQYF. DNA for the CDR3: TGTGCCAGCAGCTTACGACCGGGACTAGCGGGAGCGGTAGATACGCAGTATTTT.